Listed below are T cell receptor beta chains from one sample, sequenced in a study of monozygotic twins with inflammatory bowel disease. Following a re-call of the 5' RACE reads, TCRdb has one entry per CDR3 protein and lacks DNA. In total, the table holds roughly 320,000 distinct CDR3 sequences. The sample consisted of blood. The source of these receptors is a human donor with ulcerative colitis or Crohn's disease, or a healthy co-twin of an affected twin (not recorded which). The CDR3 runs from the conserved cysteine through the conserved F or W. Fields, in order: J gene, V gene, CDR3 protein.

TRBJ2-4,TRBV15,CATSRDGGLAKNIQYF
TRBJ1-1,TRBV6-5,CASSYEAGIGTEAFF
TRBJ2-1,TRBV28,CASRTSVNNEQFF
TRBJ1-2,TRBV6-5,CASSYQGGPGYGYTF
TRBJ1-1,TRBV6-1,CASSGEGGNTEAFF
TRBJ2-1,TRBV24-1,CATSGPEFGQFF
TRBJ2-7,TRBV4-3,CASSQDLYEQYF
TRBJ1-4,TRBV5-1,CASSFGRPATNEKLFF
TRBJ1-4,TRBV5-1,CASRPAAELSEKLFF
TRBJ2-3,TRBV15,CATRRGGDTDTQYF
TRBJ2-2,TRBV14,CASSQLRNTGELFF
TRBJ2-2,TRBV20-1,CSARRLAGGTGELFF
TRBJ2-5,TRBV7-2,CASSLDRGSETQYF
TRBJ2-7,TRBV7-2,CASSLGVREQYF
TRBJ2-2,TRBV11-2,CASSFQGRGTGELFF
TRBJ2-7,TRBV20-1,CSARGGQAVGVNEQYF
TRBJ2-1,TRBV20-1,CSAPPGTGYGDEQFF
TRBJ1-1,TRBV10-3,CAIGLDGGQFTEAFF
TRBJ2-3,TRBV6-1,CASRETRSTDTQYF
TRBJ1-2,TRBV7-2,CASSLDRGRGDYGYTF
TRBJ1-2,TRBV10-3,CAISEDIRGYTF
TRBJ2-5,TRBV20-1,CSARGQGGGETQYF
TRBJ2-1,TRBV5-1,CASTAGTGVYNEQFF
TRBJ2-1,TRBV7-9,CASSSLQGAHEQFF
TRBJ2-1,TRBV5-1,CASSIGLAGGGEQFF
TRBJ2-5,TRBV12-3/TRBV12-4,CASTQWTDQETQYF
TRBJ2-3,TRBV5-1,CASTRQGRDTDTQYF
TRBJ2-2,TRBV5-1,CDSSPLRDARGELFF
TRBJ1-3,TRBV18,CASSPPNGFSGNTIYF
TRBJ2-7,TRBV12-3/TRBV12-4,CASSPRGADYEQYF
TRBJ2-1,TRBV14,CASSQLTSGRAFDEQFF
TRBJ2-7,TRBV6-1,CASSEAGGPYEQYF
TRBJ1-1,TRBV5-1,CASSLGGSSNTEAFF
TRBJ1-1,TRBV12-3/TRBV12-4,CASSFQSMNTEAFF
TRBJ1-1,TRBV6-7,CASSFFSRPSPRGQDGIEAFF
TRBJ1-6,TRBV18,CASSLKRGEMRSPLHF
TRBJ2-7,TRBV18,CASSPRDFSYEQYF
TRBJ1-2,TRBV7-2,CASSLTGTNYGYTF
TRBJ2-7,TRBV29-1,CSVARDLGYEQYF
TRBJ2-7,TRBV27,CASSLTGALTYEQYF
TRBJ2-2,TRBV10-3,CAISEPGLAGLRTGELFF